These 12 T cell receptor beta chains were sequenced from one sample in a study of identical twins. MiXCR was run by TCRdb on the 5' RACE reads, yielding one entry per CDR3 protein. Among approximately 890,000 distinct CDR3 sequences listed, approximately 13% were seen once. In addition, the sample was reused for a study of yellow fever vaccine responses in identical twins.

Sequencing was carried out using PBMCs. All receptors derive from a woman aged 18-35 years in good health.

The chain employs TRBV7-9 and TRBJ1-1; unclear D gene. V was cut by 3 bases and J by 1 base, with 18 bases left in between. The CDR3 is 17 amino acids. The germline V gene has CDR1 SEHNR and CDR2 FQNEAQ (reference sequence). The CDR3 DNA is TGTGCCAGCAGCTTGGGTGTGGTCCGCGTGAGGAACACTGAAGCTTTCTTT. It yields the protein CASSLGVVRVRNTEAFF.

This clonotype was detected a few times. The chain combines TRBV24-1 with TRBJ2-2, with D perhaps TRBD2 (6 bases). Per germline, CDR1 KGHDR and CDR2 SFDVKD. The V end lost 9 bases, the J end lost 6 bases, and 16 bases lay between the germline ends. CDR3 size: 14 residues. The CDR3 reads CATERTKPPGELFF. For the CDR3, the DNA is TGTGCCACCGAGAGGACTAAGCCCCCCGGGGAGCTGTTTTTT.

In this sample, this clonotype turned up many times. V and J are TRBV2 and TRBJ1-2; D unresolved. This CDR3 is built from 14 residues. Germline lookup yields CDR1 SNHLY and CDR2 FYNNEI. Trimming took off 4 bases at V and 6 bases at J, with 15 bases between the two ends. The CDR3 DNA reads as TGTGCCAGCAGTGGGAGCCCCCTACAACATGGCTACACCTTC. It specifies CASSGSPLQHGYTF.

The V gene is TRBV6-5, the J gene TRBJ1-2, with D possibly TRBD1 on 5 matching bases. The CDR3 contains 16 residues. The ends were cut back, 0 bases at V and 8 bases at J, with 19 bases in the middle. Per the germline V gene, CDR1 is MNHEY and CDR2 is SVGAGI. The CDR3 DNA sequence: TGTGCCAGCAGTTACTCGCCCCCGGGACCTGATGGGGGCTACACCTTC. Translation gives CASSYSPPGPDGGYTF.

The rearrangement uses TRBV29-1 and TRBJ2-7; 8 bases agree with TRBD2. The CDR3 contains 16 residues. The junction had 16 bases not matched to a gene; V was cut back by 6 bases and J by 3 bases. Germline V gives CDR1 SQVTM, CDR2 ANQGSEA. CDR3 protein: CSVLRADGRAIYEQYF. The DNA of the CDR3 is TGCAGCGTCCTCAGGGCGGACGGGAGGGCCATCTACGAGCAGTACTTC.

This clonotype was found many times. The chain links TRBV15 to TRBJ1-1, with no clear D. This CDR3 has 13 residues. V was shortened by 1 base and J by 7 bases, with 10 bases between the two germline ends. Germline-derived CDR1 and CDR2 are LNHNV and YYDKDF (reference sequence). The CDR3 coding sequence is TGTGCCACCAGCAGAGCGCCTCAAATTGAAGCTTTCTTT. Residues: CATSRAPQIEAFF.

The chain carries TRBV7-9 and TRBJ2-2, with D possibly being TRBD1 (6 bases). Per the germline V gene, CDR1 is SEHNR and CDR2 is FQNEAQ (reference sequence). This CDR3 has 15 amino acids. The V end was cut by 5 bases, the J end by 5 bases, with 15 bases between. Here the CDR3 reads CASSPRVGTTGELFF. CDR3 in DNA: TGTGCCAGCAGCCCCAGGGTCGGGACAACCGGGGAGCTGTTTTTT.

This chain links TRBV6-5 with TRBJ2-3; no clear D. The V gene lost 2 bases and the J gene lost 1 base, with 10 bases spanning the gap. CDR3 length: 15 residues. Germline CDR1 and CDR2: MNHEY and SVGAGI. The DNA of the CDR3 is TGTGCCAGCAGTTACGCCAACATCGGCACAGATACGCAGTATTTT. Translation gives CASSYANIGTDTQYF.

CDR3 amino acids: CASSLTGGAEAFF. CDR3 sequence (DNA): TGTGCCAGCAGTTTGACTGGGGGGGCTGAAGCTTTCTTT. This chain joins TRBV6-5 and TRBJ1-1; possibly TRBD1 for D (5 bases). Germline V CDR1 and CDR2: MNHEY, SVGAGI. V lost 4 bases and J lost 6, with 12 bases in between. This CDR3 has 13 residues.

Worth noting for this clonotype: The junction differs from germline at one of its ends, possibly a read error. The chain employs TRBV7-3 and TRBJ2-3; 14 bases are shared with TRBD2. Germline assignment: CDR1 SGHTA and CDR2 FQGTGA. This CDR3 comprises 17 residues. DNA of the CDR3: TGTACCAGCAGCTGTACGACTAGCGGGGGGGCCGGGGATACGCAGTATTTT. It yields the protein CTSSCTTSGGAGDTQYF.

Many counts were recorded for this clonotype. This chain uses TRBV9 with TRBJ2-1; D is possibly TRBD1 or TRBD2 (5 bases each). Trimming removed 3 bases from V and 0 bases from J, with 13 bases in between. CDR3 length equals 16 residues. Germline values: CDR1 SGDLS, CDR2 YYNGEE. The chain's CDR3 is CASSGPGRRSYNEQFF. The CDR3 DNA sequence: TGTGCCAGCAGCGGACCGGGACGCCGCTCCTACAATGAGCAGTTCTTC.

This clonotype was seen a few times. V is TRBV5-1 and J is TRBJ1-1; D gene uncertain. Trimming shortened V by 0 bases and J by 2 bases, and 8 bases separated the two germline ends. Germline CDR1 SGHRS, CDR2 YFSETQ. This CDR3 is 14 amino acids long. The CDR3: CASSLEPLNTEAFF. The CDR3 DNA sequence: TGCGCCAGCAGCTTGGAACCGCTCAACACTGAAGCTTTCTTT.